One sample yielded the 14 T cell receptor beta chains listed below, sequenced in a study of identifying expanded T cells in peripheral blood. Libraries were prepared by immunoSEQ multiplex PCR; TCRdb keeps only in-frame clonotypes and omits some of them. The data show about 100,000 clones, around 88% seen once. The sequencing sample was made of blood. The receptors were gathered from a person aged 18 to 70 in good health.

The chain carries TRBV4-3 and TRBJ1-1; D might be TRBD1 (5 bases). The CDR3 sequence is 14 residues long. V lost 7 bases and J lost 1, with 13 bases in between. Germline CDR1 reads LGHNA; CDR2 reads YSLEER. The CDR3 loop reads CASTLGTANTEAFF. In DNA form, the CDR3 reads TGCGCCAGCACCCTTGGGACGGCGAACACTGAAGCTTTCTTT.

The rearrangement joins TRBV7-9 to TRBJ1-1; a possible D gene is TRBD1 (5 bases). Trimming removed 3 bases from V and 4 bases from J, with 12 bases in between. CDR1 is SEHNR and CDR2 is FQNEAQ in the germline V gene (reference sequence). CDR3 length: 14 amino acids. This CDR3 reads CASSFSVGGTEAFF. The CDR3 nucleotides read TGTGCCAGCAGCTTTAGTGTCGGGGGCACTGAAGCTTTCTTT.

This clone was counted a single time. The J gene is TRBJ2-1, the V gene TRBV7-9; 7 nucleotides match TRBD1. J gave up 0 bases and V 5 bases, and 10 bases lay outside the gene matches. The CDR3 contains 17 residues. CDR1 is SEHNR and CDR2 is FQNEAQ in the germline V gene (reference sequence). In DNA, the CDR3 is TGTGCCAGCAGCCCTCCGACAGGGATGAGCTCCTACAATGAGCAGTTCTTC. This encodes CASSPPTGMSSYNEQFF.

The rearrangement joins TRBV9 to TRBJ1-2, with D possibly being TRBD1 (6 bases). CDR1 and CDR2 (germline): SGDLS, YYNGEE. The CDR3 has 14 residues. V was cut by 3 bases and J by 6 bases, with 15 bases left in between. The CDR3 loop reads CASSGASGVHGYTF. The CDR3 DNA reads as TGTGCCAGCAGCGGCGCTTCAGGGGTCCATGGCTACACCTTC.

The V gene is TRBV19, the J gene TRBJ2-1; 11 bases fit TRBD1. The germline V gene has CDR1 LNHDA and CDR2 SQIVND (reference sequence). The CDR3 has 14 amino acids. Trimming cost V 1 base and J 9 bases; bases outside gene matches: 2. CDR3 DNA sequence: TGTGCCAGTAGTATAGGGACAGGGGGCGCTGAGCAGTTCTTC. Translated, it gives CASSIGTGGAEQFF.

This clone appeared a single time. The genes are TRBV12-5 and TRBJ1-3; 9 positions match TRBD1. Trimming cost V 7 bases and J 4 bases; bases outside gene matches: 5. The CDR3 is 14 residues long. Germline V CDR1 and CDR2: LGHNT, FRNRAP. The CDR3 DNA reads as TGTGCTAGTGAAGGGACAGGGTTCGGAAACACCATATATTTT. This codes for CASEGTGFGNTIYF.

This clone is a singleton in its sample. V usage is TRBV10-3 and J usage is TRBJ1-2; D unclear. V lost 0 bases to trimming and J lost 3 bases, with 14 bases between them. CDR3 length: 16 amino acids. Germline loops: CDR1 ENHRY, CDR2 SYGVKD. For the CDR3, the DNA is TGTGCCATCAGTGAGTCGGGAGGTCCCGAGTACTATGGCTACACCTTC. It translates to CAISESGGPEYYGYTF.

In DNA, the CDR3 is TGTGCCAGCAGTGTTTTCGGCACTATAAGCTCCTATAATTCACCCCTCCACTTT. It specifies CASSVFGTISSYNSPLHF. The chain combines TRBV2 with TRBJ1-6; D gene ambiguous. CDR1 is SNHLY and CDR2 is FYNNEI in the germline V gene. Trimming took 4 bases from V and 0 from J, leaving 16 bases between them. This CDR3 is built from 18 residues.

The chain joins TRBV25-1 to TRBJ1-2, with 9 bases that match TRBD1. Germline CDR1 MGHDK, CDR2 SYGVNS. The CDR3 has 13 amino acids. V was clipped by 4 bases and J by 7 bases; unmatched bases: 4. The CDR3 region has the DNA TGTGCCAGCAGTGGAACAGGGGGCTCTGGCTACACCTTC. Its protein product is CASSGTGGSGYTF.

The rearrangement links TRBV19 to TRBJ1-1; 7 bases align to TRBD1. The germline V gene has CDR1 LNHDA and CDR2 SQIVND (reference sequence). The CDR3 covers 16 residues. The ends lost 9 bases at V and 2 bases at J; junction bases unmatched: 15. The CDR3 loop is CARKTTTGAPNTEAFF. CDR3 DNA: TGTGCCAGGAAAACTACAACAGGGGCGCCAAACACTGAAGCTTTCTTT.

This rearrangement joins TRBV30 to TRBJ1-1; no clear D. CDR1 and CDR2 from the germline V gene are GTSNPN and SVGIG (reference sequence). The germline V and J ends were trimmed by 1 base and 1 base, with 10 bases remaining between them. The CDR3 extends over 14 amino acids. The CDR3 sequence is CAWSEADGNTEAFF. CDR3 DNA sequence: TGTGCCTGGAGTGAAGCGGACGGGAACACTGAAGCTTTCTTT.

The chain has TRBV7-2 and TRBJ2-7; the D gene is possibly TRBD2 (5 bases). Germline V gene lookup returns CDR1 SGHTA and CDR2 FQGNSA. The CDR3 consists of 15 residues. V dropped 4 bases and J dropped 1 base, with 14 bases sitting between them. The chain's CDR3 is CASSSRGIGSYEQYF. The CDR3 DNA follows: TGTGCCAGCAGCTCACGAGGGATCGGGTCCTACGAGCAGTACTTC.

This chain links TRBV7-6 with TRBJ2-3, with D maybe TRBD1 (5 bases). V shed 5 bases and J shed 0 bases, with 12 bases lying between them. Germline loops: CDR1 SGHVS, CDR2 FNYEAQ. This CDR3 contains 15 residues. CDR3 sequence: CASSQDTASTDTQYF. CDR3 coding DNA: TGTGCCAGCAGCCAGGACACGGCCAGCACAGATACGCAGTATTTT.

A single count supports this clone. V and J are TRBV9 and TRBJ2-3; a weak D match, TRBD2 (6 bases). CDR1 is SGDLS and CDR2 is YYNGEE in the germline V gene. CDR3 size: 16 residues. V was cut by 2 bases and J by 0 bases, with 13 bases left in between. DNA of the CDR3: TGTGCCAGCAGCGTGGAGGGGCGCCCCAGCACAGATACGCAGTATTTT. It codes for CASSVEGRPSTDTQYF.